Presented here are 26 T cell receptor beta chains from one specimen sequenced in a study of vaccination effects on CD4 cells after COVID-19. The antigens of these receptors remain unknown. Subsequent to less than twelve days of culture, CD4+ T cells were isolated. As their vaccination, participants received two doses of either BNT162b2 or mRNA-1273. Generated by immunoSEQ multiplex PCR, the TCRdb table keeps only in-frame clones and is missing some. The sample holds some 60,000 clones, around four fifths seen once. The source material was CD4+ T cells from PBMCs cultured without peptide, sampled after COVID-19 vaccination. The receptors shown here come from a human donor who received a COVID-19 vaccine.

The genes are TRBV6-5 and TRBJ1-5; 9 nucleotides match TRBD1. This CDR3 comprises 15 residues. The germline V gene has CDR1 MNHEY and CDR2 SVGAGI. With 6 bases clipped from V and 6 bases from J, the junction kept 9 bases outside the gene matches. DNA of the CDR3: TGTGCCAGCAGGATCGGGACAGGGCTTCTTCAGCCCCAGCATTTT. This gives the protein CASRIGTGLLQPQHF.

The chain's CDR3 is CASSDGVVTNEKLFF. Written as DNA, the CDR3 is TGTGCCAGCAGTGACGGAGTGGTAACTAATGAAAAACTGTTTTTT. The chain has TRBV6-6 and TRBJ1-4; D is unclear. V gave up 5 bases and J gave up 1 base, with 11 bases separating them. This CDR3 has 15 amino acids. CDR1 and CDR2 from the germline V gene are MNHNY and SVGAGI (reference sequence).

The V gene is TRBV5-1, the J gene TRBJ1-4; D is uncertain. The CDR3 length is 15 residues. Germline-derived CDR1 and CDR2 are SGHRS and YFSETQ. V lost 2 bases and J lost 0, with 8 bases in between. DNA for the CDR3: TGCGCCAGCAGCTTTTACCCCACAACTAATGAAAAACTGTTTTTT. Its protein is CASSFYPTTNEKLFF.

DNA for the CDR3: TGTGCCACCCAAACAGGCTATGGCTACACCTTC. Its translation is CATQTGYGYTF. The chain uses TRBV6-5 and TRBJ1-2; D is possibly TRBD1 (5 bases). Germline V gene data show CDR1 as MNHEY and CDR2 as SVGAGI. This CDR3 has 11 residues. Trimming stripped 10 bases from V and 4 bases from J, with 10 bases between.

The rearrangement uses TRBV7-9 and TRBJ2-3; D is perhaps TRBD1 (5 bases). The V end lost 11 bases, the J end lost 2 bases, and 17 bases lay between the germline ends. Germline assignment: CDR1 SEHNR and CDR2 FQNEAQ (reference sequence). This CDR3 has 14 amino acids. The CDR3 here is CAVRYQGNTDTQYF. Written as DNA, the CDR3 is TGTGCCGTGAGGTATCAGGGCAACACAGATACGCAGTATTTT. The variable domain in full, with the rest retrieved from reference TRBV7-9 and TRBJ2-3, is DTGVSQNPRHKITKRGQNVTFRCDPISEHNRLYWYRQTLGQGPEFLTYFQNEAQLEKSRLLSDRFSAERPKGSFSTLEIQRTEQGDSAMYLCAVRYQGNTDTQYFGPGTRLTVL.

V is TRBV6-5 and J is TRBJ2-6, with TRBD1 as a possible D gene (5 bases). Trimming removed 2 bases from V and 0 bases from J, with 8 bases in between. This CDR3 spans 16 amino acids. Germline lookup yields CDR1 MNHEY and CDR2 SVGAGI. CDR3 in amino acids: CASSYTRVSGANVLTF. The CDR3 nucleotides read TGTGCCAGCAGTTACACCAGGGTCTCTGGGGCCAACGTCCTGACTTTC.

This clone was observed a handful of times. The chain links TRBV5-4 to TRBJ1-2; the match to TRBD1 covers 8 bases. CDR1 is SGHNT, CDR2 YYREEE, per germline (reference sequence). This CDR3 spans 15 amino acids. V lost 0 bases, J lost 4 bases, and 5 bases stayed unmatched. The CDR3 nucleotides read TGTGCCAGCAGCTTGGGTGACAGGGGAGCCTATGGCTACACCTTC. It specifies CASSLGDRGAYGYTF.

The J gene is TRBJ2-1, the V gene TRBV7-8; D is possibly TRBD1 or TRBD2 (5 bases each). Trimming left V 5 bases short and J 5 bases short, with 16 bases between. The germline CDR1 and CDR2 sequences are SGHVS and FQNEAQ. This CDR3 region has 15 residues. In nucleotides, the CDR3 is TGTGCCAGCAGCCCCCGACTCACGGGGCACAATGAGCAGTTCTTC. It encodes CASSPRLTGHNEQFF.

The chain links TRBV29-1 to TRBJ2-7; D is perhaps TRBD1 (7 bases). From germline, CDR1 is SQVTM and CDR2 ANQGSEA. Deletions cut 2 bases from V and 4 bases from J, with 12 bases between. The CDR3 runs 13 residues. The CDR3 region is CSVENPGGYEQYF. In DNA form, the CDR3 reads TGCAGCGTTGAAAATCCAGGGGGGTACGAGCAGTACTTC.

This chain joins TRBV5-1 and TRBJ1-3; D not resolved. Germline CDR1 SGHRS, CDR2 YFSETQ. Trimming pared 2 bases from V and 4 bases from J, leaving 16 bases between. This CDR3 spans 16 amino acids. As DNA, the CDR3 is TGCGCCAGCAGCTTTGGGGTCCAATCCTCCGGAAACACCATATATTTT. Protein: CASSFGVQSSGNTIYF. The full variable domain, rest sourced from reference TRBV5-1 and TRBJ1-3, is KAGVTQTPRYLIKTRGQQVTLSCSPISGHRSVSWYQQTPGQGLQFLFEYFSETQRNKGNFPGRFSGRQFSNSRSEMNVSTLELGDSALYLCASSFGVQSSGNTIYFGEGSWLTVV.

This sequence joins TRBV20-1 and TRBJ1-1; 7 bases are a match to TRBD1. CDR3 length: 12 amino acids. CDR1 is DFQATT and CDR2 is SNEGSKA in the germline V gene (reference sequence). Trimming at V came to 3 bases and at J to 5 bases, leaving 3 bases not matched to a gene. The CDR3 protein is CSASEGATEAFF. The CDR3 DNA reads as TGCAGTGCTAGTGAGGGGGCTACTGAAGCTTTCTTT.

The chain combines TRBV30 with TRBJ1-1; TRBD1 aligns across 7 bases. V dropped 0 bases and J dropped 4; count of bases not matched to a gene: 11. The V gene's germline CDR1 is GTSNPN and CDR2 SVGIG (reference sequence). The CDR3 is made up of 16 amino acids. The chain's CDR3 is CAWSVGRGRGVTEAFF. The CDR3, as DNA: TGTGCCTGGAGTGTGGGGAGGGGGCGCGGGGTCACTGAAGCTTTCTTT.

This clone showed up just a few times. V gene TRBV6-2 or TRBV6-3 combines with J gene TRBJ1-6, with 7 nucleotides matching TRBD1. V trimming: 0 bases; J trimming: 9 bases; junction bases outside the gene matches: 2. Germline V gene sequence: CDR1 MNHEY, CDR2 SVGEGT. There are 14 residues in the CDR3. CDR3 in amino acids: CASSYSTGRSPLHF. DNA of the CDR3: TGTGCCAGCAGTTACTCGACAGGGCGTTCACCCCTCCACTTT.

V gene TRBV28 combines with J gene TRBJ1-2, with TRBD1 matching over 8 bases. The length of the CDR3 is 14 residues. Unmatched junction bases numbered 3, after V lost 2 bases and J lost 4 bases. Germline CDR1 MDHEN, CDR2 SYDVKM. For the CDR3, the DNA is TGTGCCAGCAGTTTAGAGCAGGGGGCCTATGGCTACACCTTC. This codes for CASSLEQGAYGYTF.

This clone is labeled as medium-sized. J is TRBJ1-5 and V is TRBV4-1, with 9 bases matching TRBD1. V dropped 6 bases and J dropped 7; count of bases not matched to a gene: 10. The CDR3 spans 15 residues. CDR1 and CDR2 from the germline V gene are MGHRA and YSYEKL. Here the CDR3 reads CASSRDTGGGQPQHF. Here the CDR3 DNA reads TGCGCCAGCAGTAGAGATACAGGGGGCGGACAGCCCCAGCATTTT.

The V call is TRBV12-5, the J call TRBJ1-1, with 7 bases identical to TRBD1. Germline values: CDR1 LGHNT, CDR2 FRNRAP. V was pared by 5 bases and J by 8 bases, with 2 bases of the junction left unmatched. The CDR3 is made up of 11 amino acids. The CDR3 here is CASGVRGEAFF. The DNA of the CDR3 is TGTGCTAGTGGTGTCAGGGGGGAAGCTTTCTTT.

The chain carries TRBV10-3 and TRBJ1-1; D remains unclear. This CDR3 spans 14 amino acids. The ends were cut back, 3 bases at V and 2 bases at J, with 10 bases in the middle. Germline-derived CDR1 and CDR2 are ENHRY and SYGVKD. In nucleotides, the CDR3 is TGTGCCATCAGTGAAGGTCGGCAAAACACTGAAGCTTTCTTT. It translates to CAISEGRQNTEAFF.

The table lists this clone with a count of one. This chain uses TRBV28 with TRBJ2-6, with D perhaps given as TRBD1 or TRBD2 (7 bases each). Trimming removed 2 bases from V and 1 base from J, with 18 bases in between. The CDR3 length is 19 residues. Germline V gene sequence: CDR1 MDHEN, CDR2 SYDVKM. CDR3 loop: CASSLRGGTARSGANVLTF. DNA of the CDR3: TGTGCCAGCAGTTTAAGGGGGGGGACAGCACGGTCTGGGGCCAACGTCCTGACTTTC.

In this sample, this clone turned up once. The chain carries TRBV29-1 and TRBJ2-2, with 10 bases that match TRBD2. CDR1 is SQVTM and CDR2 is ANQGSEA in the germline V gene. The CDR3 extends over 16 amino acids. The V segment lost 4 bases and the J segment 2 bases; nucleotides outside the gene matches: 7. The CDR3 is CSVVRASGSNTGELFF. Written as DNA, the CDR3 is TGCAGCGTTGTTCGGGCTAGCGGGAGCAACACCGGGGAGCTGTTTTTT.

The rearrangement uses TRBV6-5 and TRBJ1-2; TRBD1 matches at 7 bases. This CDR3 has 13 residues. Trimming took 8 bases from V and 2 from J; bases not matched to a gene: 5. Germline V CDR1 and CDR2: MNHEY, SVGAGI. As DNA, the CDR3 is TGTGCCAGCCACAGGGGACAAAACTATGGCTACACCTTC. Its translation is CASHRGQNYGYTF.

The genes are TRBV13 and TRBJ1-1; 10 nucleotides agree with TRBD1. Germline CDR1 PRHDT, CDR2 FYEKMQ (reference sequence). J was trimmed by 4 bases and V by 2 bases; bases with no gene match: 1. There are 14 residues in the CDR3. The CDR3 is CASSLWDRGTEAFF. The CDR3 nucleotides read TGTGCCAGCAGCTTATGGGACAGGGGCACTGAAGCTTTCTTT.

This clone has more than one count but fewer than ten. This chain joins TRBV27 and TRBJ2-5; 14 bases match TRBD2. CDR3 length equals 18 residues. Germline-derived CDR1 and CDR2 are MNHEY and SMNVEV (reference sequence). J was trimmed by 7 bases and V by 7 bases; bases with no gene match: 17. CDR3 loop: CASTTVGLAGDPTGTQYF. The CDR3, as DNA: TGTGCCAGCACCACTGTGGGACTAGCGGGAGACCCCACGGGGACCCAGTACTTC.

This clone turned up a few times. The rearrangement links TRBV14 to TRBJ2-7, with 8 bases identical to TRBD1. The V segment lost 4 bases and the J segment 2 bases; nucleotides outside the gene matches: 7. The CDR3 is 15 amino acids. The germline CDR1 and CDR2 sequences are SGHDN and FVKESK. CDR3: CASSLGTGRAYEQYF. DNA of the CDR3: TGTGCCAGCAGCCTCGGGACAGGTAGAGCCTACGAGCAGTACTTC.

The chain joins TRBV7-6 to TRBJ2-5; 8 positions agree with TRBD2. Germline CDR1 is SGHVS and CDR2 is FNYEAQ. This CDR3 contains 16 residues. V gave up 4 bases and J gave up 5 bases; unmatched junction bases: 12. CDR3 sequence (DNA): TGTGCCAGCAGCTATAGCGGGGCGCCGCGGGCGGAGACCCAGTACTTC. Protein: CASSYSGAPRAETQYF.

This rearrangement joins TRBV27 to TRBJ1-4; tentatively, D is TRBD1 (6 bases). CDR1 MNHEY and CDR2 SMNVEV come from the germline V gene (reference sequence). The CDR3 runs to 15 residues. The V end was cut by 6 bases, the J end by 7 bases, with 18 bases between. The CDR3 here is CASRKRGASIEKLFF. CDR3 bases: TGTGCCAGCAGGAAGAGGGGGGCGTCTATTGAAAAACTGTTTTTT.

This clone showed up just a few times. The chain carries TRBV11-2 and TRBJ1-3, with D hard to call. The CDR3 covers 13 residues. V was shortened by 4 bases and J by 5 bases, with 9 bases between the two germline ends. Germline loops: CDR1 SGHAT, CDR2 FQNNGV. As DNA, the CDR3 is TGTGCCAGCAGCTCCATTCACCGAAACACCATATATTTT. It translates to CASSSIHRNTIYF.